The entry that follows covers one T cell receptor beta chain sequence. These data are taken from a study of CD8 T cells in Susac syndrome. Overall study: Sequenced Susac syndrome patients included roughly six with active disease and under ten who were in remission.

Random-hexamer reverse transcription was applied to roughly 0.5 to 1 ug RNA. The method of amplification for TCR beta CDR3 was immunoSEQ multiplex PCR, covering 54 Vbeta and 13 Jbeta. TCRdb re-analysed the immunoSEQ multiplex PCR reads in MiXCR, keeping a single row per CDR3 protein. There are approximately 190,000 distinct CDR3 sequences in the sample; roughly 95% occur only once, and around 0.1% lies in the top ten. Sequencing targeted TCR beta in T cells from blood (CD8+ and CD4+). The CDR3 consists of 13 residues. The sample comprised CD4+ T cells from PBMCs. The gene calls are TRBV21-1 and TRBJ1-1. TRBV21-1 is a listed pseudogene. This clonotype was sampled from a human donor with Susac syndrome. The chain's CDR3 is CASSMHLNTEAFF. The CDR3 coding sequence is TGTGCCAGCAGCATGCATCTGAACACTGAAGCTTTCTTT.